The next 9 T cell receptor beta chains were all read from a single sample in a study of cytomegalovirus exposure and HLA in healthy donors. In the PCR, 60 Vbeta and 13 Jbeta primers were used. Repertoires were generated with immunoSEQ multiplex PCR, while TCRdb's copy carries only in-frame clones and drops some. The data hold 150,000 or so clones, with 60% to 85% observed a single time. Sequencing was performed on PBMCs. Every receptor here comes from a man aged 35-49 years in good health and CMV-seropositive.

This clone has a single count. The chain has TRBV13 and TRBJ2-7; TRBD2 agrees at 8 bases. The V and J ends lost 1 base and 7 bases, in that order; junction bases with no gene match: 6. CDR1 PRHDT and CDR2 FYEKMQ come from the germline V gene (reference sequence). This CDR3 comprises 14 residues. This CDR3 is CASSLARSSGEQYF. Here the CDR3 DNA reads TGTGCCAGCAGCTTAGCCCGCTCTAGCGGGGAGCAGTACTTC.

The chain joins TRBV18 to TRBJ2-5, with D perhaps TRBD1 (6 bases). The germline CDR1 and CDR2 sequences are KGHSH and LQKENI. This CDR3 has 15 residues. Trimming shortened V by 5 bases and J by 3 bases, and 16 bases separated the two germline ends. The CDR3 loop reads CASSSSRDKKETQYF. The CDR3 coding sequence is TGTGCCAGCTCATCAAGCCGGGACAAAAAAGAGACCCAGTACTTC.

The chain has TRBV7-8 and TRBJ2-7; TRBD1 is a possible D gene (6 bases). The germline V gene has CDR1 SGHVS and CDR2 FQNEAQ. CDR3 length: 16 amino acids. The V and J ends lost 5 bases and 0 bases respectively, with 17 bases between them. The CDR3 region has the DNA TGTGCCAGCAGCCTGAGGCAGAGGGGGAGCTCCTACGAGCAGTACTTC. Translated: CASSLRQRGSSYEQYF.

The rearrangement joins TRBV5-1 to TRBJ2-5, with 9 positions matching TRBD2. Matching the DNA end better, TRBJ2-7 makes the J call doubtful. The CDR3 is 15 residues long. CDR1 is SGHRS, CDR2 YFSETQ, per germline. In nucleotides, the CDR3 is TGCGCCAGCAGCTTAAGGAGCGGGAGGTCGGACGAGCAGTACTTC. Protein product: CASSLRSGRSDEQYF.

Comment on this clone: No conserved phenylalanine or tryptophan ends this CDR3, so it is likely a read error. This chain uses TRBV7-7 with TRBJ1-1, with TRBD1 identical over 8 bases. Germline V gives CDR1 SSHAT, CDR2 FNYEAQ (reference sequence). The CDR3 contains 19 residues. Germline trimming cut 2 bases from V and 0 bases from J; bases unmatched to any gene: 14. The DNA for the CDR3 is TGTGCCAGCAGCTTACGTGGGGGGCAGGGGGCGAATATGAACACTGAAGCTTTCTCT. Translated: CASSLRGGQGANMNTEAFS.

The rearrangement links TRBV30 to TRBJ2-1, with TRBD1 matching over 7 bases. Germline V gene lookup returns CDR1 GTSNPN and CDR2 SVGIG (reference sequence). There are 13 residues in the CDR3. V lost 5 bases to trimming and J lost 3 bases; unmatched junction nucleotides: 4. CDR3 nucleotides: TGTGCCTGGCTGGACAGGCGCTACAATGAGCAGTTCTTC. Translating gives CAWLDRRYNEQFF.

The chain uses TRBV7-9 and TRBJ2-2; D is undetermined. Per the germline V gene, CDR1 is SEHNR and CDR2 is FQNEAQ (reference sequence). Trimming stripped 2 bases from V and 5 bases from J, with 18 bases between. The length of the CDR3 is 17 residues. CDR3 coding DNA: TGTGCCAGCAGCTTAAACATAACGAGCGATGTGACCGGGGAGCTGTTTTTT. Protein product: CASSLNITSDVTGELFF.

In this sample, this clone turned up a few times. The chain employs TRBV10-3 and TRBJ2-3, with a possible D match to TRBD2 (7 bases). Germline values: CDR1 ENHRY, CDR2 SYGVKD. This CDR3 has 15 amino acids. V shed 7 bases and J shed 2 bases, with 16 bases lying between them. The CDR3 nucleotides read TGTGCCATCACGGCCAGGGAGGGGGTCACAGATACGCAGTATTTT. Translation: CAITAREGVTDTQYF.

This clone was detected a few times. The J gene is TRBJ2-2, the V gene TRBV7-3, with 11 bases that match TRBD2. There are 16 residues in the CDR3. Per the germline V gene, CDR1 is SGHTA and CDR2 is FQGTGA. V dropped 5 bases and J dropped 5; count of bases not matched to a gene: 7. CDR3 amino acids: CASSPNSGRVTGELFF. Here the CDR3 DNA reads TGTGCCAGCAGCCCGAATAGCGGGAGGGTAACCGGGGAGCTGTTTTTT.